A selection of T cell receptor beta chains follows, all from one sample in a study of beta chain features in type 1 diabetes. Method: immunoSEQ multiplex PCR; TCRdb's copy keeps in-frame clones and lacks some. The data show approximately 360,000 clones, with around 12% seen just once and 0.0095% to 0.013% held by the top ten. What was sequenced was naive CD4+ T cells from blood. Receptors originate from a woman aged 18-29 years with type 1 diabetes. CDR3s include the opening cysteine and the closing phenylalanine or tryptophan. Fields, in order: clone size, D gene, V gene, J gene, CDR3 DNA, CDR3 protein. The D gene is left open where the match is weak. Clone size is shown for a subset of rows, as once, few, many or a class of expanded clone.

clone_size: few
d_call: TRBD2
v_call: TRBV7-9
j_call: TRBJ2-3
cdr3_nt: TGTGCCAGCCAGCGGGGGTCCACAGATACGCAGTATTTT
cdr3_aa: CASQRGSTDTQYF

clone_size: NA
d_call: NA
v_call: TRBV6-5
j_call: TRBJ1-1
cdr3_nt: TGTGCCAGCAGTTACGTGGCAACGAACACTGAAGCTTTCTTT
cdr3_aa: CASSYVATNTEAFF

clone_size: NA
d_call: NA
v_call: TRBV4-3
j_call: TRBJ2-1
cdr3_nt: TGCGCCAGCAGCCAATTCCGGGACTTATACAATGAGCAGTTCTTC
cdr3_aa: CASSQFRDLYNEQFF

clone_size: few
d_call: TRBD2
v_call: TRBV7-9
j_call: TRBJ2-6
cdr3_nt: TGTGCCATCGGACTAGCGGGGCCGACCTCTGGGGCCAACGTCCTGACTTTC
cdr3_aa: CAIGLAGPTSGANVLTF

clone_size: NA
d_call: NA
v_call: TRBV9
j_call: TRBJ2-2
cdr3_nt: TGTGCCAGCAGCGTAGGGGCTTCGAGCACCGGGGAGCTGTTTTTT
cdr3_aa: CASSVGASSTGELFF

clone_size: NA
d_call: TRBD1
v_call: TRBV7-9
j_call: TRBJ2-1
cdr3_nt: TGTGCCAGCAGGGGACAGGGGCTTAACTTAGCTGAGCAGTTCTTC
cdr3_aa: CASRGQGLNLAEQFF

clone_size: NA
d_call: NA
v_call: TRBV7-2
j_call: TRBJ2-1
cdr3_nt: TGTGCCAGCAGCCGGGAAAGCTCCTACAATGAGCAGTTCTTC
cdr3_aa: CASSRESSYNEQFF

clone_size: few
d_call: TRBD1
v_call: TRBV18
j_call: TRBJ2-5
cdr3_nt: TGTGCCAGCTCACCAACCCCCGGGACAGGGGGCGGAGAGACCCAGTACTTC
cdr3_aa: CASSPTPGTGGGETQYF

clone_size: NA
d_call: NA
v_call: TRBV11-2
j_call: TRBJ1-1
cdr3_nt: TGTGCCAGCAGCTACGACAGGAACACTGAAGCTTTCTTT
cdr3_aa: CASSYDRNTEAFF

clone_size: few
d_call: NA
v_call: TRBV18
j_call: TRBJ1-2
cdr3_nt: TGTGCCAGCTCACCAGGGAGGAGGGGAGTTGGGTATGGCTACACCTTC
cdr3_aa: CASSPGRRGVGYGYTF

clone_size: few
d_call: NA
v_call: TRBV29-1
j_call: TRBJ1-2
cdr3_nt: TGCAGCGTTCGCCCCGCCTCCGGGAATGGCTACACCTTC
cdr3_aa: CSVRPASGNGYTF

clone_size: NA
d_call: NA
v_call: TRBV6-5
j_call: TRBJ2-2
cdr3_nt: TGTGCCAGCAGTGCCTTAATGGCCACCGGGGAGCTGTTTTTT
cdr3_aa: CASSALMATGELFF

clone_size: few
d_call: TRBD2
v_call: TRBV18
j_call: TRBJ2-7
cdr3_nt: TGTGCCAGCTCACCGATGACTAGCACCCACGAGCAGTACTTC
cdr3_aa: CASSPMTSTHEQYF

clone_size: NA
d_call: TRBD1
v_call: TRBV4-3
j_call: TRBJ2-5
cdr3_nt: TGCGCCAGCAGCACCCACAGGGGGGTTGAGACCCAGTACTTC
cdr3_aa: CASSTHRGVETQYF

clone_size: few
d_call: TRBD2
v_call: TRBV18
j_call: TRBJ2-7
cdr3_nt: TGTGCCAGCTCACCAATCAGACTAGCGGGGGACGAGCAGTACTTC
cdr3_aa: CASSPIRLAGDEQYF

clone_size: NA
d_call: TRBD1
v_call: TRBV28
j_call: TRBJ2-7
cdr3_nt: TGTGCCAGCAGTCTACAGGGGGCGATACTCGAGCAGTACTTC
cdr3_aa: CASSLQGAILEQYF

clone_size: NA
d_call: TRBD2
v_call: TRBV19
j_call: TRBJ2-3
cdr3_nt: TGTGGCAGCCGAACTAGCGGGGGTAGTGATACGCAGTATTTT
cdr3_aa: CGSRTSGGSDTQYF

clone_size: few
d_call: NA
v_call: TRBV9
j_call: TRBJ2-2
cdr3_nt: TGTGCCAGCAGAGGGGGATTCGGAGGGGAGCTGTTTTTT
cdr3_aa: CASRGGFGGELFF

clone_size: few
d_call: TRBD2
v_call: TRBV9
j_call: TRBJ2-5
cdr3_nt: TGTGCCAGCAGTCCCTGGACTAGCGGGGGGGCTGGGGAGACCCAGTACTTC
cdr3_aa: CASSPWTSGGAGETQYF

clone_size: NA
d_call: NA
v_call: TRBV9
j_call: TRBJ2-3
cdr3_nt: TGTGCCAGCAGCCCGGTGGGGCCAACAGATACGCAGTATTTT
cdr3_aa: CASSPVGPTDTQYF

clone_size: NA
d_call: NA
v_call: TRBV6-6
j_call: TRBJ1-2
cdr3_nt: TGTGCCAGCAGGCCCCAACAAGGGACAAACTATGGCTACACCTTC
cdr3_aa: CASRPQQGTNYGYTF

clone_size: few
d_call: NA
v_call: TRBV5-1
j_call: TRBJ2-3
cdr3_nt: TGCGCCAGCAGCCTGCCATCTCAGGGCTATACGCAGTATTTT
cdr3_aa: CASSLPSQGYTQYF

clone_size: few
d_call: NA
v_call: TRBV2
j_call: TRBJ2-1
cdr3_nt: TGTGCCAGCAGTGAATGGGGGCGGAATGAGCAGTTCTTC
cdr3_aa: CASSEWGRNEQFF